The 21 T cell receptor beta chains reported below all come from one sample, sequenced in a study of regulatory T cells in long-lasting Graves disease (dated by TCRdb to the early 2020s). Reading the label with the study, this specimen's time point is: newly diagnosed GD, antithyroid drugs for less than 3 months. For both TCR sequencing and RNA sequencing, RNA was extracted from PBMCs in TRIzol. The library was generated by multiplex PCR. The sequencer listed for this sample is Illumina HiSeq 4000. CDR3 regions were amplified by Arm-PCR with iRepertoire HTBI primers to construct TCR beta libraries. Through fastp at Q25 and MiXCR, TCRdb rebuilt clones from the public reads, retaining in-frame beta chains. One record per CDR3 amino acid sequence lists the most common genes and DNA. For this sample there are about 300,000 distinct CDR3 sequences; approximately 20% appear just once. About 36% of the sample is in the top ten clones.

This material consisted of peripheral blood mononuclear cells (PBMCs), taken at new diagnosis, from a patient treated with antithyroid drugs. The receptors were gathered from a female donor with Graves disease.

This clonotype has just a few counts. CDR3 loop: CASSTTVNEQFF. CDR3 nucleotide sequence: TGTGCCAGCAGTACGACTGTAAATGAGCAGTTCTTC. This sequence joins TRBV28 and TRBJ2-1; D remains ambiguous. CDR1 MDHEN and CDR2 SYDVKM come from the germline V gene. This CDR3 comprises 12 residues. V lost 5 bases and J 7 bases, leaving 9 bases between the germline ends.

In its sample, this clonotype was seen a few times. Written as DNA, the CDR3 is TGCAGTGCTAGTCGGACTAGCGGCGGTTTAGGGAACACCGGGGAGCTGTTTTTT. This gives the protein CSASRTSGGLGNTGELFF. The chain links TRBV20-1 to TRBJ2-2; TRBD2 aligns across 10 bases. Germline V gene lookup returns CDR1 DFQATT and CDR2 SNEGSKA (reference sequence). J was trimmed by 1 base and V by 3 bases; bases with no gene match: 11. The CDR3 is 18 residues long.

CDR3 bases: TGTGCCAGCTCCCCGACTAGCGGAAACTACGAGCAGTACTTC. Residues: CASSPTSGNYEQYF. The chain combines TRBV18 with TRBJ2-7; 9 bases match TRBD2. V dropped 6 bases and J dropped 3; count of bases not matched to a gene: 6. This CDR3 has 14 residues. Germline-derived CDR1 and CDR2 are KGHSH and LQKENI.

This clonotype was seen ten or more times. The chain couples TRBV28 to TRBJ1-1; 7 nucleotides align to TRBD1. The CDR3 loop spans 11 amino acids. J gave up 8 bases and V 3 bases, and 0 bases lay outside the gene matches. Germline CDR1 MDHEN, CDR2 SYDVKM. The CDR3 is CASSLGQEAFF. CDR3 bases: TGTGCCAGCAGTTTGGGACAGGAAGCTTTCTTT.

This clonotype was detected ten times or more. The chain links TRBV28 to TRBJ2-6; D not certain. V shed 3 bases and J shed 6 bases, with 6 bases lying between them. From germline, CDR1 is MDHEN and CDR2 SYDVKM. This CDR3 spans 13 amino acids. The CDR3 loop reads CASSFGLANVLTF. DNA for the CDR3: TGTGCCAGCAGTTTTGGTCTGGCCAACGTCCTGACTTTC. Looking up the rest from reference TRBV28 and TRBJ2-6 gives the full variable domain: DVKVTQSSRYLVKRTGEKVFLECVQDMDHENMFWYRQDPGLGLRLIYFSYDVKMKEKGDIPEGYSVSREKKERFSLILESASTNQTSMYLCASSFGLANVLTFGAGSRLTVL.

This clonotype was seen repeatedly, ten times or more. The J gene is TRBJ1-2, the V gene TRBV20-1; 8 nucleotides agree with TRBD1. Germline loops: CDR1 DFQATT, CDR2 SNEGSKA (reference sequence). V shed 2 bases and J 7 bases; nucleotides not matched to a gene: 15. This CDR3 spans 16 amino acids. The CDR3 region has the DNA TGCAGTGCTAGACAGCCGGGCCAGGGGGCGCAGTTTGGCTACACCTTC. Protein product: CSARQPGQGAQFGYTF.

The genes are TRBV4-1 and TRBJ1-1; possibly TRBD1 for D (5 bases). This CDR3 spans 15 amino acids. The V and J ends lost 1 base and 1 base respectively, with 10 bases between them. Germline values: CDR1 MGHRA, CDR2 YSYEKL. CDR3 residues: CASSQVGTRNTEAFF. The CDR3 region has the DNA TGCGCCAGCAGCCAAGTTGGGACTCGGAACACTGAAGCTTTCTTT.

This clonotype came up a few times. A much larger clonotype is one base distant, so this may be a read error. This chain uses TRBV11-3 with TRBJ2-1; D may be TRBD1 or TRBD2 (5 bases each). From germline, CDR1 is SGHNT and CDR2 YENEEA. The CDR3 is 16 amino acids. Trimming shortened V by 4 bases and J by 1 base, and 14 bases separated the two germline ends. The DNA of the CDR3 is TGTGCCAGCAGCTCACCAGGGCGGGTGTCCTACAATGAGCAGTTCTTC. This sequence encodes CASSSPGRVSYNEQFF.

The chain is built from TRBV28 and TRBJ2-3; 9 bases align to TRBD2. V lost 3 bases and J lost 5; bases outside the gene matches: 9. Per the germline V gene, CDR1 is MDHEN and CDR2 is SYDVKM. This CDR3 has 16 residues. The CDR3 bases are TGTGCCAGCAGTTTTATCCCGGGACTAGCAGGAGATACGCAGTATTTT. It codes for CASSFIPGLAGDTQYF.

This clonotype was observed at least ten times. J is TRBJ1-1 and V is TRBV7-9; 9 bases match TRBD1. This CDR3 region has 16 residues. V trimming: 4 bases; J trimming: 3 bases; junction bases outside the gene matches: 9. The germline CDR1 and CDR2 sequences are SEHNR and FQNEAQ (reference sequence). CDR3 sequence reads: CASSWGQGILDTEAFF. CDR3 nucleotide sequence: TGTGCCAGCAGCTGGGGACAGGGAATCCTTGACACTGAAGCTTTCTTT.

This sequence joins TRBV7-3 and TRBJ2-2, with D unresolved. The CDR3 is made up of 13 amino acids. The V end lost 2 bases, the J end lost 6 bases, and 7 bases lay between the germline ends. CDR1 is SGHTA and CDR2 is FQGTGA in the germline V gene. CDR3 sequence: CASSLDAAGELFF. The CDR3 nucleotides are TGTGCCAGCAGCTTAGACGCGGCCGGGGAGCTGTTTTTT.

The CDR3 DNA reads TGTGCCAGCAGGGGACAATTCAACGGGGAGCTGTTTTTT. Its protein is CASRGQFNGELFF. The chain is built from TRBV6-1 and TRBJ2-2; D perhaps matches TRBD1 (6 bases). Germline CDR1 and CDR2: MNHNS and SASEGT. With 6 bases removed from V and 7 bases from J, the gap between germline ends came to 12 bases. The CDR3 has 13 amino acids.

The chain uses TRBV2 and TRBJ2-1; 9 nucleotides match TRBD1. CDR3 length: 15 amino acids. CDR1 and CDR2 from the germline V gene are SNHLY and FYNNEI. Germline trimming cut 8 bases from V and 4 bases from J; bases unmatched to any gene: 9. CDR3 amino acids: CASRRDRGDYNEQFF. The CDR3 DNA is TGTGCCAGCCGACGAGACAGGGGGGATTACAATGAGCAGTTCTTC. The full variable domain, rest sourced from reference TRBV2 and TRBJ2-1, is EPEVTQTPSHQVTQMGQEVILRCVPISNHLYFYWYRQILGQKVEFLVSFYNNEISEKSEIFDDQFSVERPDGSNFTLKIRSTKLEDSAMYFCASRRDRGDYNEQFFGPGTRLTVL.

CDR3: CASSGTSGRRDTQYF. DNA of the CDR3: TGTGCCAGCAGTGGGACTAGCGGGAGGAGAGATACGCAGTATTTT. J is TRBJ2-3 and V is TRBV12-3 or TRBV12-4, with TRBD2 identical over 15 bases. CDR3 length equals 15 residues. V shed 5 bases and J 5 bases; nucleotides not matched to a gene: 2.

This clonotype was counted a single time. A much larger clone is a single base away; this may be a read error. V gene TRBV11-3 combines with J gene TRBJ2-7, with TRBD1 matching over 10 bases. CDR3 length equals 16 residues. Per the germline V gene, CDR1 is SGHNT and CDR2 is YENEEA. This CDR3 reads CASSSQRTGGLYEQHF. The CDR3 bases are TGTGCCAGCAGCTCTCAACGGACAGGGGGACTATACGAGCAGCACTTC.

As concerns this clonotype: A much larger clone is a single base away; this may be a read error. The chain employs TRBV10-3 and TRBJ1-5; D not certain. CDR3 length: 14 amino acids. Germline V gene lookup returns CDR1 ENHRY and CDR2 SYGVKD. V was trimmed by 9 bases and J by 5 bases, leaving 17 bases between them. CDR3 DNA: TGTGCCATTCTCGACCCGGGCAGCGATCAGCCCCAGCATTTT. Translating gives CAILDPGSDQPQHF.

The J gene is TRBJ2-3, the V gene TRBV20-1; D is ambiguous. Trimming cost V 0 bases and J 1 base, with 8 bases left between them. This CDR3 is built from 14 residues. Germline V gives CDR1 DFQATT, CDR2 SNEGSKA (reference sequence). The CDR3, as DNA: TGCAGTGCTAGAGATCCCCTTGGCACAGATACGCAGTATTTT. Translation gives CSARDPLGTDTQYF.

The table lists this clonotype with many counts. This sequence joins TRBV30 and TRBJ2-1; 13 positions match TRBD2. Germline V gene sequence: CDR1 GTSNPN, CDR2 SVGIG (reference sequence). The J segment lost 7 bases and the V segment lost 3 bases, leaving 6 bases of the junction unmatched. This CDR3 has 15 amino acids. CDR3 bases: TGTGCCTGGAGACTAGCGGGAGGGCCGTTTAATGAGCAGTTCTTC. It encodes CAWRLAGGPFNEQFF.

About this clonotype: A much larger clone sits a single nucleotide away, making a read error possible. Likely a read error: the CDR3 ends without its conserved phenylalanine or tryptophan. The rearrangement links TRBV7-3 to TRBJ2-7; D tentatively fits TRBD1 or TRBD2 (5 bases each). Near its end, the DNA agrees better with TRBJ2-1, so the J call may be wrong. Germline lookup yields CDR1 SGHTA and CDR2 FQGTGA. The CDR3 totals 15 residues. The DNA of the CDR3 is TGTGCCAGCAGCCAATCGGGACGCACCTACAATGAGCAGTTCTGC. Amino acids: CASSQSGRTYNEQFC.

The chain has TRBV7-2 and TRBJ1-6; maybe TRBD1 (5 bases). Trimming cost V 1 base and J 9 bases, with 13 bases left between them. Germline CDR1 and CDR2: SGHTA and FQGNSA. The CDR3 covers 15 residues. The CDR3 loop reads CASSLGQGGGSPLHF. In DNA, the CDR3 is TGTGCCAGCAGCTTAGGGCAGGGAGGTGGTTCACCCCTCCACTTT.

This clonotype appeared many times. The J gene is TRBJ1-2, the V gene TRBV6-1, with a possible D match to TRBD1 (6 bases). The V gene's germline CDR1 is MNHNS and CDR2 SASEGT. CDR3 length equals 16 residues. Trimming cost V 6 bases and J 3 bases, with 20 bases left between them. CDR3 protein: CASSSSWGARDYGYTF. In nucleotides, the CDR3 is TGTGCCAGCAGCTCGTCGTGGGGGGCAAGAGACTATGGCTACACCTTC.